This TCR beta chain was found in a study of early T cells in non-severe SARS-CoV-2 infection. Trimming removed 0 bases from V and 1 base from J; junction bases left unmatched: 8. This CDR3 is built from 17 residues. CDR1 and CDR2 from the germline V gene are MNHEY and SVGEGT. Individual cDNA molecules were tagged with unique molecular identifiers. TCRdb reanalysed the 5' RACE reads using MiXCR and keeps one entry per CDR3 protein. The data show about 60,000 distinct CDR3 sequences, around 14% seen once. The sample in question was whole blood, obtained at baseline. This receptor was identified in an adult who was a healthcare worker with PCR-confirmed SARS-CoV-2 infection or an uninfected control (not recorded which). V and J are TRBV6-2 or TRBV6-3 and TRBJ2-7, with 8 bases aligning to TRBD1. The CDR3 nucleotides are TGTGCCAGCAGTTACTCGAATACGGACAGGGAGTCCTACGAGCAGTACTTC. It codes for CASSYSNTDRESYEQYF.